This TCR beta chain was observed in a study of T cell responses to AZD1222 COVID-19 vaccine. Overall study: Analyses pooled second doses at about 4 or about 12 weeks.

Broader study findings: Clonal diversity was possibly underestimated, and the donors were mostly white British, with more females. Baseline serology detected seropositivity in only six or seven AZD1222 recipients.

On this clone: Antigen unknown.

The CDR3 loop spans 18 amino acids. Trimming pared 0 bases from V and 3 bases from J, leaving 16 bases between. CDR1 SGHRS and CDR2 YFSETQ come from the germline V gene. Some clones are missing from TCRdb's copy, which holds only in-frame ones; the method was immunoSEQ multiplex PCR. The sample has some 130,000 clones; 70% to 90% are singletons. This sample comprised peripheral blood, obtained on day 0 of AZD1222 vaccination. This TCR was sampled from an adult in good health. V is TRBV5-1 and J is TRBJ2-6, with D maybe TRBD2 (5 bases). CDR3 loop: CASSLGGAQFFGANVLTF. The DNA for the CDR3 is TGCGCCAGCAGCTTGGGGGGAGCGCAATTCTTTGGGGCCAACGTCCTGACTTTC.